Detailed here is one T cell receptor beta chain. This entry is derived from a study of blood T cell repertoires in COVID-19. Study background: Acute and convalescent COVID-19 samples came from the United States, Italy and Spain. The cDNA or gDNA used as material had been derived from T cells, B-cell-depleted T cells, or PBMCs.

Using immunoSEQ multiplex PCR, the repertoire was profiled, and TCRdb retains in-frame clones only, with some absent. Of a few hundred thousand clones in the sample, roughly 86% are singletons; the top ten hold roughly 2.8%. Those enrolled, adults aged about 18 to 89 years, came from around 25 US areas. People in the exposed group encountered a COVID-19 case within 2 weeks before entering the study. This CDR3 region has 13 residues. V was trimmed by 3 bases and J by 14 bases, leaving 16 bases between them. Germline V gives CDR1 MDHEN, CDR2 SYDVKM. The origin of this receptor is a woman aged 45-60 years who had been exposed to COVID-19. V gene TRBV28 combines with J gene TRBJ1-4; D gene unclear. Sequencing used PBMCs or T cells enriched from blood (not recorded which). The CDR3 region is CASSLSGPSILFF. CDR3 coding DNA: TGTGCCAGCAGTTTGTCAGGACCTAGCATCCTGTTTTTT.